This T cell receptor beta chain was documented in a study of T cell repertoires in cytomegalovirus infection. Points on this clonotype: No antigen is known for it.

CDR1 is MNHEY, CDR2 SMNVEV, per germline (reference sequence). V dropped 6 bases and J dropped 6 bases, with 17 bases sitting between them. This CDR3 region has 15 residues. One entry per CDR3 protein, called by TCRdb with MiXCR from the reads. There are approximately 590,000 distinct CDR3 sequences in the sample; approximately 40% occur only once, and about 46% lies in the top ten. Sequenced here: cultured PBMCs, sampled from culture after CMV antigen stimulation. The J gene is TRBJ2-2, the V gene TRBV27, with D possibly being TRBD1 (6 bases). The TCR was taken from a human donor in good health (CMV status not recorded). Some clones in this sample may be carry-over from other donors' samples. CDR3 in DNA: TGTGCCAGCAGCTCCAGGGGATGGGGGCCCGGGGAGCTGTTTTTT. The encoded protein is CASSSRGWGPGELFF.